This T cell receptor beta chain is from a study of monozygotic twins with inflammatory bowel disease. Study outcomes and limitations: TCRbeta inverse Simpson diversity was decreased in IBD patients versus healthy co-twins. Versus healthy twins, IBD patients showed fewer clonotypes shared with others, especially with disease activity.

TCRdb reanalyzed the 5' RACE reads and collapses them to one entry per CDR3 protein, without DNA. This specimen shows more than 350,000 distinct CDR3 sequences; the ten leading clones hold 2.4%. Germline CDR1 reads LGHNA; CDR2 reads YSLEER. This CDR3 has 15 amino acids. With regard to this clonotype: The antigen remains undetermined.

V usage is TRBV4-3 and J usage is TRBJ2-2; TCRdb calls TRBD2, which cannot be checked without DNA. The TCR was taken from a human donor with ulcerative colitis or Crohn's disease, or a healthy co-twin of an affected twin (not recorded which). The sample consisted of blood. CDR3 region: CASSLSGGVTGELFF.